The present entry profiles one TCR beta chain with its context. Its target is unknown. The assay was immunoSEQ multiplex PCR, and TCRdb's table has in-frame clones only and misses some. The sample lists almost 50,000 clones; around 84% were seen once. The germline V gene has CDR1 MGHRA and CDR2 YSYEKL. CDR3 length: 18 residues. With 1 base clipped from V and 9 bases from J, the junction kept 16 bases outside the gene matches. This sample is part of a study of OX40 agonist ivuxolimab in advanced cancers. Study-wide results and caveats: Compared with CD4+, CD8+ T cells on average had more expanded clones. A proportion of nonresponders additionally exhibited low normalized T-cell clonal expansion. At 0.1 to 3.0 mg/kg and by week 6, CD4+ and CD8+ T cells in the blood had expanded clonally.

The chain is built from TRBV4-1 and TRBJ2-4, with 9 bases lining up with TRBD1. Here the sequenced sample was CD4+ or CD8+ T cells sorted from blood, taken in a trial of the OX40 agonist ivuxolimab. The sequence was collected from an adult with an advanced solid tumor such as melanoma, head and neck, liver or kidney cancer. CDR3 nucleotides: TGCGCCAGCAGCCAAGTATTGAGACAGGGGGGTCTCAACCTCATTCAGTACTTC. Amino acid sequence: CASSQVLRQGGLNLIQYF.